The clone carrying this TCR beta chain was counted only a few times. This specimen belongs to a study of patients and donors after allogeneic stem cell transplantation. V was trimmed by 5 bases and J by 6 bases, leaving 9 bases between them. Germline V lookup: CDR1 KGHDR, CDR2 SFDVKD. This CDR3 has 12 residues. TCRdb reprocessed the RT-PCR reads via MiXCR and lists one record per CDR3 protein. This repertoire shows 900,000 to 1,000,000 distinct CDR3 sequences, around 17% found once; its top ten account for around 6%. The clonotype originates from a human donor who was either an allogeneic HSCT recipient or a stem cell or donor lymphocyte infusion donor (not recorded which). It is not recorded whose cells these are; they may come from a transplant donor. The chain has TRBV24-1 and TRBJ1-2, with a tentative D call TRBD1 (6 bases). The sample consisted of blood, either unsorted or a sorted T cell fraction (not recorded which). The chain's CDR3 is CATSVRGNGYTF. CDR3 coding DNA: TGTGCCACCAGTGTGAGGGGGAATGGCTACACCTTC.